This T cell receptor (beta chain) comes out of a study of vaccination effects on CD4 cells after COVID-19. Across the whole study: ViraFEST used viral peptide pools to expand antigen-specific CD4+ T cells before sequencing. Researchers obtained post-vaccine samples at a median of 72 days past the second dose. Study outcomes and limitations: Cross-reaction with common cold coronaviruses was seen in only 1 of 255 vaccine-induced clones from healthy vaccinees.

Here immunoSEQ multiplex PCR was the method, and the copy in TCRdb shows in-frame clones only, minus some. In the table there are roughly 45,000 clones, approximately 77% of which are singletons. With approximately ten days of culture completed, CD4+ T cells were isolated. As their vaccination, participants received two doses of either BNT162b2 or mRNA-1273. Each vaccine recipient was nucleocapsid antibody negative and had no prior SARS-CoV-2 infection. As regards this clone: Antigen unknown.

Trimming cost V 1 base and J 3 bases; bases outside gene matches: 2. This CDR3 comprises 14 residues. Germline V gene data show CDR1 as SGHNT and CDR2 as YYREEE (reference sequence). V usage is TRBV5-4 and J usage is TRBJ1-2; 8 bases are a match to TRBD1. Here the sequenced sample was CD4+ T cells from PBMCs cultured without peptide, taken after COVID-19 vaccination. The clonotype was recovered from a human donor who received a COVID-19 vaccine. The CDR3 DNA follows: TGTGCCAGCAGCTTGCAGGGGGCAGACTATGGCTACACCTTC. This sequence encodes CASSLQGADYGYTF.